This T cell receptor (beta chain) is from a study of CD8 T cells in ankylosing spondylitis. General study results and limits: Reports say disease-linked clones showed up significantly more in matched ankylosing spondylitis synovial fluid. Blood from ankylosing spondylitis patients appeared to carry a characteristic roughly eight-variant TCR beta motif. Some of the motif variants had earlier been found in reactive arthritis patients' fluid and blood. In peripheral blood, disease-linked CD8+ clones occurred at relatively low frequencies.

Generation of TCR beta libraries employed quantitative 5'-RACE incorporating molecular barcodes. TCRdb re-called the 5' RACE reads through MiXCR, storing one row per CDR3 protein. The sample yields about 840,000 distinct CDR3 sequences, about 12% seen once. This clonotype was seen more than once but under ten times. As yet, its antigen is unknown. V shed 4 bases and J 4 bases; nucleotides not matched to a gene: 9. The germline gives CDR1 SGHKS, CDR2 YYEKEE (reference sequence). The CDR3 runs to 16 residues. The TCR sequence derives from a male donor with ankylosing spondylitis. Source material: blood, either unsorted or a sorted T cell fraction (not recorded which). V gene TRBV5-5 combines with J gene TRBJ2-7; 12 positions match TRBD2. The chain's CDR3 is CASSPGLAGWSYEQYF. The DNA for the CDR3 is TGTGCCAGCAGCCCGGGACTAGCGGGTTGGAGTTACGAGCAGTACTTC.